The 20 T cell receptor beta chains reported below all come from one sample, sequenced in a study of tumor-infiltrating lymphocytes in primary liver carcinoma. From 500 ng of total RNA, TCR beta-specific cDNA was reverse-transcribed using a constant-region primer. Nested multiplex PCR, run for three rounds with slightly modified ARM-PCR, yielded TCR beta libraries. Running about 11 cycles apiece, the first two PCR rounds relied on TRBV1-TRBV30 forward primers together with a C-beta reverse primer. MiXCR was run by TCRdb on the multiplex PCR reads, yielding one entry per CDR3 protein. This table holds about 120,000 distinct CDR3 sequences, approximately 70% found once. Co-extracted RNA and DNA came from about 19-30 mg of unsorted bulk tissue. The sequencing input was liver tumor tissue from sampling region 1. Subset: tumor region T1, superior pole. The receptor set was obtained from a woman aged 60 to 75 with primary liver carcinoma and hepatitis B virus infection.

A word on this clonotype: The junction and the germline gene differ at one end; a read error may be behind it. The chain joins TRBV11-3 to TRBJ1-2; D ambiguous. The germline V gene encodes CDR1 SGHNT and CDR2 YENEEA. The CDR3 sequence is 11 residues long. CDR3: CASNSNYDYTF. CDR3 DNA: TGTGCCAGCAACTCCAACTATGACTACACCTTC.

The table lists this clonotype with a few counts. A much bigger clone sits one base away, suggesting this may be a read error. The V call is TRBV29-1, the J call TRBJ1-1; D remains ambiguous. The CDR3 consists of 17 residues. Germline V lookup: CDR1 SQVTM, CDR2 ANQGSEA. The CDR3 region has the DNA TGCGGCGTTGGGCCGGGCAGTAGCTTAAGAGGGAACACTGAAGCTTTCTTT. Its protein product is CGVGPGSSLRGNTEAFF.

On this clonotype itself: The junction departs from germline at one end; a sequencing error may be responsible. Here the CDR3 DNA reads TGTGCCAACAGCTCCCGGGGGGCGCGGACCGTGGGCAATGAACAGTTCTTC. This encodes CANSSRGARTVGNEQFF. This chain uses TRBV11-3 with TRBJ2-1, with a tentative D call TRBD2 (7 bases). The CDR3 extends over 17 amino acids. The germline gives CDR1 SGHNT, CDR2 YENEEA.

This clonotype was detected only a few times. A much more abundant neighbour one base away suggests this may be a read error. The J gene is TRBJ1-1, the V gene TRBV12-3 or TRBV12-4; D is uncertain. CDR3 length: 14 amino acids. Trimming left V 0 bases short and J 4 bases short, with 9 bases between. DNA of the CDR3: TGTGCCAGCAGTTTAGCGGGTGGGTGCACTGAAGCTTTCTTT. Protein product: CASSLAGGCTEAFF.

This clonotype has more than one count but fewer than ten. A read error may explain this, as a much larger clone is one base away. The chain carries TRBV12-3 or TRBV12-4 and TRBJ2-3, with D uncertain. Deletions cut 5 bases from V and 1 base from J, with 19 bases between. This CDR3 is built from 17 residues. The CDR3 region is CASSLVRPSYRTDTQYF. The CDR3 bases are TGTGCCAGCAGTCTCGTGCGCCCTTCATATCGCACAGATACGCAGTATTTT.

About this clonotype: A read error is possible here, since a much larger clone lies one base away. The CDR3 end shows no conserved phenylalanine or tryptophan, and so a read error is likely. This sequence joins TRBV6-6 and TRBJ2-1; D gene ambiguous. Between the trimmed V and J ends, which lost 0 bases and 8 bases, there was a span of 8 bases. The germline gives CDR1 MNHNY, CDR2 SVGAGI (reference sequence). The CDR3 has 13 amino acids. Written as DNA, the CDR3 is TGTGCCAGCAGTTACTCGATTGGGTATGAGCAGTTCGTC. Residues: CASSYSIGYEQFV.

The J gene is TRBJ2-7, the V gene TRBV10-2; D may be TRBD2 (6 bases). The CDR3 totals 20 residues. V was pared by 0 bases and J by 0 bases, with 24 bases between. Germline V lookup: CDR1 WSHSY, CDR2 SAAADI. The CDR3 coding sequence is TGCGCCAGCAGTGAGTCGGGCGGTTCTCGCGGGAAGCTCACCTCCTACGAGCAGTACTTC. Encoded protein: CASSESGGSRGKLTSYEQYF.

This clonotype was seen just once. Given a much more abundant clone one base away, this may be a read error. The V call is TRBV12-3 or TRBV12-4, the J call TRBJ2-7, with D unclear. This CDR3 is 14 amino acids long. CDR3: CASSLFHDPYEKYF. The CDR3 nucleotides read TGTGCCAGCAGTTTATTCCATGACCCCTACGAGAAGTACTTC.

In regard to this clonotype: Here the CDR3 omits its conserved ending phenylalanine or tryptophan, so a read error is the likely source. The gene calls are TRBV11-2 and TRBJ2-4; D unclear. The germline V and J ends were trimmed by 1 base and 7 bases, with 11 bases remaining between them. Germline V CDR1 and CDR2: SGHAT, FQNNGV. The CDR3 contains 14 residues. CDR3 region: CASSLATSKNIQYL. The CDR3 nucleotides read TGTGCCAGCAGCTTAGCGACAAGTAAGAACATTCAGTACCTC.

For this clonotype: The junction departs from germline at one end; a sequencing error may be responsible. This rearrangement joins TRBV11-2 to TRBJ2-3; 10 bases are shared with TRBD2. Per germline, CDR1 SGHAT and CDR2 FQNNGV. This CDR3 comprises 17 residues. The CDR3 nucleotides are TGTGCCAGCAGCCTAGATCGACTAGCGGGCTTTTTTGATATGCAGTATTTT. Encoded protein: CASSLDRLAGFFDMQYF.

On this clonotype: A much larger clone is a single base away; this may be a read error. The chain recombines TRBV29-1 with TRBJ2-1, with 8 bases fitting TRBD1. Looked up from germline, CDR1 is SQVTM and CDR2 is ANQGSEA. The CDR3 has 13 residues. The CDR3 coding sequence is TGCGGCGTTGATAATCAGGTCGGACAGGGGCAGTTCTTC. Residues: CGVDNQVGQGQFF.

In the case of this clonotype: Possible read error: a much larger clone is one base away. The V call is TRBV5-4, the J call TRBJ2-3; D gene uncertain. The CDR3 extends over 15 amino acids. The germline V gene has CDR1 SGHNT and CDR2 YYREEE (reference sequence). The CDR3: CASSLDSKSTYTQYF. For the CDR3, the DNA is TGTGCCAGCAGCTTGGACAGTAAATCCACATATACGCAGTATTTT. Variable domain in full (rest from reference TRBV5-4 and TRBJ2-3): ETGVTQSPTHLIKTRGQQVTLRCSSQSGHNTVSWYQQALGQGPQFIFQYYREEENGRGNFPPRFSGLQFPNYSSELNVNALELDDSALYLCASSLDSKSTYTQYFGPGTRLTVL.

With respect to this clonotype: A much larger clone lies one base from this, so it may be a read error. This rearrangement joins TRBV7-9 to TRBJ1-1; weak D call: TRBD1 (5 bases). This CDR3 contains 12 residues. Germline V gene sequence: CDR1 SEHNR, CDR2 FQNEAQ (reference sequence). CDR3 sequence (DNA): TGTGCCAGGAGCTTAGGAGGGGCTGAAGCTTTCTTT. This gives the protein CARSLGGAEAFF.

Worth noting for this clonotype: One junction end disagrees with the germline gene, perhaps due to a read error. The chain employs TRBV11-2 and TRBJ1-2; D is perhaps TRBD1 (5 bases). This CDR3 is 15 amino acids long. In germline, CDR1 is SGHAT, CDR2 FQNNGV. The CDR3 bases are TGTGCCGGCAGCCATGTCCTGGGGGAAAGGGATGGCTACACCTTC. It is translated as CAGSHVLGERDGYTF.

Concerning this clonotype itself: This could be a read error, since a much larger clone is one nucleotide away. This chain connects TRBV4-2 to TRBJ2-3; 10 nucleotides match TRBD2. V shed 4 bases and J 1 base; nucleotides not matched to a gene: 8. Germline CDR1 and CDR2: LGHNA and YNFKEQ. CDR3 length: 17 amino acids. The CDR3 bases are TGTGCCAGCAGCCGAGATCTCCTAGCGGGAGGCACAGATACGCAGTATTTT. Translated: CASSRDLLAGGTDTQYF.

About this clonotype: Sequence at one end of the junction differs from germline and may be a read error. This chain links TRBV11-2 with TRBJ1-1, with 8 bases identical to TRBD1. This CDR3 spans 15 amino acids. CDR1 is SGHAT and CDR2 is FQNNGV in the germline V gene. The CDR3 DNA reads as TGTGCCAGCAGCTTATCCCTAACAGGGGGACCTGAAGGTTTCTTT. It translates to CASSLSLTGGPEGFF. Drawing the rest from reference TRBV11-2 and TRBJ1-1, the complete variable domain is EAGVAQSPRYKIIEKRQSVAFWCNPISGHATLYWYQQILGQGPKLLIQFQNNGVVDDSQLPKDRFSAERLKGVDSTLKIQPAKLEDSAVYLCASSLSLTGGPEGFFGQGTRLTVV.

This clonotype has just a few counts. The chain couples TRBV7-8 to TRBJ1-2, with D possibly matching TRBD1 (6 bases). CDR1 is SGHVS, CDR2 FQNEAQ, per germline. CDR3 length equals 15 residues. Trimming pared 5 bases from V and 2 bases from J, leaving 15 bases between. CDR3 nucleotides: TGTGCCAGCAGCCCGGGGGCCAGCGTCAACTATGGCTACACCTTC. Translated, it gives CASSPGASVNYGYTF. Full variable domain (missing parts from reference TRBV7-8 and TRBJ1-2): GAGVSQSPRYKVAKRGQDVALRCDPISGHVSLFWYQQALGQGPEFLTYFQNEAQLDKSGLPSDRFFAERPEGSVSTLKIQRTQQEDSAVYLCASSPGASVNYGYTFGSGTRLTVV.

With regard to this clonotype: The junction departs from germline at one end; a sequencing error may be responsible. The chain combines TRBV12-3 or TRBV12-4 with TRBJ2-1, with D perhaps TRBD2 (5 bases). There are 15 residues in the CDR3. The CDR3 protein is CASSSRGSSCNEQFF. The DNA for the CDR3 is TGTGCCAGCAGCTCAAGAGGGAGTTCCTGCAATGAGCAGTTCTTC.

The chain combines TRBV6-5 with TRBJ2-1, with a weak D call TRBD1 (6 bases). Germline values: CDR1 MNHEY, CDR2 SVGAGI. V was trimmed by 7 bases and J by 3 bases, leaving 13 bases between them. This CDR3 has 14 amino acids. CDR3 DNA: TGTGCCAGCAAGGGACATGGGGGCTACAATGAGCAGTTCTTC. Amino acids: CASKGHGGYNEQFF.

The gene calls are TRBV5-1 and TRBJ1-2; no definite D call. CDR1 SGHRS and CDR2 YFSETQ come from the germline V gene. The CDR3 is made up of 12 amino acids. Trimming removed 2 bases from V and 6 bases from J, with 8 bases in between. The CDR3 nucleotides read TGCGCCAGCAGCTTCAAGGGCGATGGCTACACCTTC. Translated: CASSFKGDGYTF.